Each of the 22 T cell receptor beta chains below was sequenced from the same sample in a study of cytomegalovirus exposure and HLA in healthy donors. The PCR was carried out with 60 Vbeta primers and 13 Jbeta primers. Generated by immunoSEQ multiplex PCR, the TCRdb table keeps only in-frame clones and is missing some. The sample gives roughly 170,000 clones, around 75% of which show up once; over 2.5% is in the top ten. Specimen: PBMCs. These TCRs come from a female donor in good health and CMV-seronegative.

The V call is TRBV28, the J call TRBJ2-7; D remains unclear. Germline CDR1 MDHEN, CDR2 SYDVKM. The V gene lost 0 bases and the J gene lost 7 bases, with 7 bases spanning the gap. The CDR3 runs to 12 residues. This chain's CDR3 is CASSLWTLEQYF. The CDR3, as DNA: TGTGCCAGCAGTTTATGGACTTTGGAGCAGTACTTC. Using reference TRBV28 and TRBJ2-7 for the parts outside the CDR3, the full variable domain is DVKVTQSSRYLVKRTGEKVFLECVQDMDHENMFWYRQDPGLGLRLIYFSYDVKMKEKGDIPEGYSVSREKKERFSLILESASTNQTSMYLCASSLWTLEQYFGPGTRLTVT.

The chain links TRBV6-1 to TRBJ2-5; 7 nucleotides agree with TRBD2. The CDR3 contains 16 residues. The J segment lost 5 bases and the V segment lost 4 bases, leaving 13 bases of the junction unmatched. Germline V gene data show CDR1 as MNHNS and CDR2 as SASEGT. CDR3 in amino acids: CASSGPGAGIGETQYF. The CDR3 DNA sequence: TGTGCCAGCAGTGGACCCGGAGCGGGGATAGGGGAGACCCAGTACTTC.

V usage is TRBV15 and J usage is TRBJ2-5; possible D gene TRBD2, 5 bases. CDR1 and CDR2 from the germline V gene are LNHNV and YYDKDF (reference sequence). V dropped 2 bases and J dropped 4 bases, with 17 bases sitting between them. This CDR3 has 16 amino acids. CDR3 region: CATSRSTTVGGETQYF. The CDR3 bases are TGTGCCACCAGCAGATCCACGACTGTTGGAGGAGAGACCCAGTACTTC.

The chain recombines TRBV6-5 with TRBJ1-1; D might be TRBD1 (5 bases). The germline V gene encodes CDR1 MNHEY and CDR2 SVGAGI. The CDR3 has 15 amino acids. V shed 7 bases and J shed 1 base, with 16 bases lying between them. The CDR3 protein is CASTWGIQGNTEAFF. Written as DNA, the CDR3 is TGTGCCAGCACCTGGGGCATCCAGGGGAACACTGAAGCTTTCTTT.

V and J are TRBV11-2 and TRBJ1-3; the match to TRBD1 covers 9 bases. After removal of 6 bases from V and 4 bases from J, the junction contained 4 bases not matched to a gene. Germline CDR1 is SGHAT and CDR2 is FQNNGV. The CDR3 runs to 14 residues. The CDR3 bases are TGTGCCAGCAGTTACAGGGGGCGCGGAAACACCATATATTTT. Translation: CASSYRGRGNTIYF.

This chain joins TRBV10-3 and TRBJ2-7; TRBD1 aligns across 8 bases. CDR3 length: 15 residues. From germline, CDR1 is ENHRY and CDR2 SYGVKD. After removal of 0 bases from V and 3 bases from J, the junction contained 4 bases not matched to a gene. This chain's CDR3 is CAISESGQAIYEQYF. In DNA form, the CDR3 reads TGTGCCATCAGTGAGTCGGGACAGGCGATCTACGAGCAGTACTTC.

The chain has TRBV9 and TRBJ2-3; 7 nucleotides line up with TRBD1. Germline lookup yields CDR1 SGDLS and CDR2 YYNGEE. This CDR3 has 14 residues. V lost 3 bases to trimming and J lost 6 bases; unmatched junction nucleotides: 7. The CDR3 region is CASSALTGKDTQYF. In nucleotides, the CDR3 is TGTGCCAGCAGCGCATTGACAGGGAAGGATACGCAGTATTTT.

This clone has just one count. V usage is TRBV28 and J usage is TRBJ2-3, with 7 bases matching TRBD2. The CDR3 sequence is 17 residues long. Germline V gives CDR1 MDHEN, CDR2 SYDVKM. The DNA of the CDR3 is TGTGGGCGACTAGCATGGACACTACCGGTGAGCACAGATACGCAGTATTTT. Its translation is CGRLAWTLPVSTDTQYF.

V is TRBV18 and J is TRBJ1-1, with a possible D match to TRBD1 (5 bases). Trimming removed 2 bases at V and 7 bases at J, with 14 bases between. CDR3 length equals 14 residues. Germline V gene data show CDR1 as KGHSH and CDR2 as LQKENI. CDR3 sequence: CASSPGRTNFEAFF. The CDR3 nucleotides are TGTGCCAGCTCACCAGGGAGGACAAACTTTGAAGCTTTCTTT.

The V and J genes are TRBV7-2 and TRBJ2-5; 11 bases map to TRBD2. Germline CDR1 and CDR2: SGHTA and FQGNSA. With V trimmed by 0 bases and J by 4 bases, 4 bases remained unmatched. The CDR3 covers 16 residues. This CDR3 is CASSLARLAGGETQYF. The CDR3 DNA reads as TGTGCCAGCAGCTTAGCGCGCCTAGCGGGGGGAGAGACCCAGTACTTC.

The chain uses TRBV13 and TRBJ2-1, with 7 bases identical to TRBD2. The ends lost 5 bases at V and 6 bases at J; junction bases unmatched: 10. This CDR3 region has 15 residues. From germline, CDR1 is PRHDT and CDR2 FYEKMQ (reference sequence). In DNA, the CDR3 is TGTGCCAGCAGCATCCTAACCGGGACTACCAATGAGCAGTTCTTC. Translation: CASSILTGTTNEQFF.

This clone turned up a few times. The V and J genes are TRBV5-1 and TRBJ1-4; maybe TRBD1 (5 bases). The CDR3 length is 16 residues. Germline-derived CDR1 and CDR2 are SGHRS and YFSETQ. Trimming pared 4 bases from V and 0 bases from J, leaving 13 bases between. Here the CDR3 DNA reads TGCGCCAGCAGCCCCCCGGGGGGTGCAACTAATGAAAAACTGTTTTTT. It is translated as CASSPPGGATNEKLFF. The variable domain in full, completed from reference TRBV5-1 and TRBJ1-4, reads KAGVTQTPRYLIKTRGQQVTLSCSPISGHRSVSWYQQTPGQGLQFLFEYFSETQRNKGNFPGRFSGRQFSNSRSEMNVSTLELGDSALYLCASSPPGGATNEKLFFGSGTQLSVL.

This chain connects TRBV9 to TRBJ1-1; D unclear. Trimming took off 0 bases at V and 3 bases at J, with 15 bases between the two ends. The CDR3 is 16 amino acids. CDR1 is SGDLS, CDR2 YYNGEE, per germline. The CDR3, as DNA: TGTGCCAGCAGCGTAGATCCCTTGAACATGTACACTGAAGCTTTCTTT. Protein sequence: CASSVDPLNMYTEAFF.

Notes on this clone: The germline gene is not matched at one end of the junction; a read error may be the cause. The V and J genes are TRBV30 and TRBJ1-5; 8 bases map to TRBD1. The CDR3 sequence is 17 residues long. The germline V gene has CDR1 GTSNPN and CDR2 SVGIG (reference sequence). The CDR3 loop reads CVWSLSHGTGSNQPQHF. CDR3 bases: TGTGTCTGGAGTCTTTCACATGGGACAGGAAGCAATCAGCCCCAGCATTTT.

This rearrangement joins TRBV6-5 to TRBJ1-3; D is perhaps TRBD1 (6 bases). The CDR3 is 15 residues long. Germline V CDR1 and CDR2: MNHEY, SVGAGI. Between the trimmed V and J ends, which lost 6 bases and 2 bases, there was a span of 14 bases. The CDR3 region has the DNA TGTGCCAGCAGCTGGACTCAGGGGACTGGAAACACCATATATTTT. Translated, it gives CASSWTQGTGNTIYF.

The V and J genes are TRBV27 and TRBJ2-2, with 8 bases lining up with TRBD2. J was trimmed by 5 bases and V by 6 bases; bases with no gene match: 17. The CDR3 consists of 18 residues. Germline V lookup: CDR1 MNHEY, CDR2 SMNVEV (reference sequence). The CDR3 region has the DNA TGTGCCAGCAGGCCCGGGGGGGAACTAGCATTGGGGACCGGGGAGCTGTTTTTT. It encodes CASRPGGELALGTGELFF.

The rearrangement links TRBV7-9 to TRBJ1-2, with 7 bases lining up with TRBD1. Per the germline V gene, CDR1 is SEHNR and CDR2 is FQNEAQ (reference sequence). This CDR3 spans 13 amino acids. V was clipped by 5 bases and J by 6 bases; unmatched bases: 6. The CDR3 protein is CASSRMTGNGYTF. As DNA, the CDR3 is TGTGCCAGCAGCCGGATGACAGGGAATGGCTACACCTTC. Using reference TRBV7-9 and TRBJ1-2 for the parts outside the CDR3, the full variable domain is DTGVSQNPRHKITKRGQNVTFRCDPISEHNRLYWYRQTLGQGPEFLTYFQNEAQLEKSRLLSDRFSAERPKGSFSTLEIQRTEQGDSAMYLCASSRMTGNGYTFGSGTRLTVV.

In this sample, this clone turned up once. This chain links TRBV6-1 with TRBJ2-5, with D maybe TRBD2 (6 bases). The DNA end is a closer match to TRBJ2-7, so the J assignment may be wrong. The CDR3 contains 13 residues. In germline, CDR1 is MNHNS, CDR2 SASEGT. The CDR3 sequence is CASSLRLGDEQYF. CDR3 bases: TGTGCCAGCAGTCTTAGACTAGGGGACGAGCAGTACTTC.

This clone has only one observation. The genes are TRBV28 and TRBJ2-7, with TRBD1 matching over 9 bases. CDR1 is MDHEN and CDR2 is SYDVKM in the germline V gene. The CDR3 runs to 13 residues. V was pared by 6 bases and J by 1 base, with 1 base of the junction left unmatched. The CDR3 DNA reads as TGTGCCAGCAGAGGACAGGGGTCCTACGAGCAGTACTTC. Its translation is CASRGQGSYEQYF.

The chain carries TRBV7-2 and TRBJ2-7; 14 positions match TRBD2. The V and J ends lost 5 bases and 6 bases, in that order; junction bases with no gene match: 6. Looked up from germline, CDR1 is SGHTA and CDR2 is FQGNSA. This CDR3 has 15 amino acids. CDR3 residues: CASSPTSGGAGEQYF. The CDR3 DNA reads as TGTGCCAGCAGCCCGACTAGCGGGGGGGCCGGCGAGCAGTACTTC.

As DNA, the CDR3 is TGCGCCAACTCGTGGCAGGGGCTTGGAAACACCATATATTTT. Residues: CANSWQGLGNTIYF. V gene TRBV23-1 combines with J gene TRBJ1-3; tentative D call: TRBD1 (6 bases). Being an ORF, TRBV23-1 has a function that is uncertain. Between the trimmed V and J ends, which lost 10 bases and 3 bases, there was a span of 16 bases. The CDR3 has 14 amino acids.

This clone was observed once. The J gene is TRBJ1-4, the V gene TRBV6-5; 10 bases fit TRBD1. The J segment lost 2 bases and the V segment lost 5 bases, leaving 2 bases of the junction unmatched. The CDR3 extends over 15 amino acids. Germline-derived CDR1 and CDR2 are MNHEY and SVGAGI. In DNA, the CDR3 is TGTGCCAGCAGTCAGACAGGGGGCACTAATGAAAAACTGTTTTTT. It translates to CASSQTGGTNEKLFF.